This T cell receptor beta chain was identified in a study of radiotherapy plus CTLA-4 blockade in lung cancer. For the study at large: Patients showed objective responses in about 18% of cases and disease control in 25% to 40%.

This table comes from immunoSEQ multiplex PCR, and its TCRdb copy is limited to in-frame clones, with some not included. The data show tens of thousands of clones, with more than 75% seen just once and over 15% held by the top ten. Study observations and caveats: Early clonal dynamics of blood T cells, together with interferon-beta, were reported as the best response predictor.

V lost 5 bases to trimming and J lost 1 base, with 14 bases between them. Looked up from germline, CDR1 is MDHEN and CDR2 is SYDVKM. This CDR3 comprises 15 residues. Focal radiation was given together with CTLA-4 blockade (ipilimumab) to patients with chemo-refractory metastatic non-small-cell lung cancer. As for this clone: Antigen specificity is unknown.

The chain couples TRBV28 to TRBJ1-1, with D maybe TRBD1 (5 bases). The starting material was peripheral blood, obtained from a patient treated with radiotherapy plus ipilimumab. The sequence came from a human donor with non-small cell lung cancer that progressed on radiotherapy plus ipilimumab. The CDR3 region is CASSIIGQPNTEAFF. In nucleotides, the CDR3 is TGTGCCAGCAGTATCATCGGACAACCGAACACTGAAGCTTTCTTT.